This T cell receptor (beta chain) came from a study of identical twins. TCRdb re-analysed the 5' RACE reads in MiXCR, keeping a single row per CDR3 protein. The top ten clones hold roughly 12% of a sample with 350,000 to 450,000 distinct CDR3 sequences, 18% of them seen once. With respect to this clonotype: Its antigen is as yet unknown.

From germline, CDR1 is SGHTA and CDR2 FQGNSA. The V end was cut by 4 bases, the J end by 3 bases, with 9 bases between. The CDR3 contains 13 residues. Broader study findings: Conclusions leaned on cross-sectional statistical analysis and did not track the same donors over time. Partial confounding of zero-insertion analyses by invariant MAIT and iNKT cells was possible. For cord blood, abundant beta clonotypes had fewer insertions, unlike memory repertoires, which showed none.

The receptor's source is a man aged 45-60 years in good health. Sequencing used naive T cells sorted from blood. The gene calls are TRBV7-2 and TRBJ1-2, with a possible D match to TRBD1 (5 bases). CDR3 coding DNA: TGTGCCAGCAGCTCACCAGGGTACTATGGCTACACCTTC. It codes for CASSSPGYYGYTF.